This entry concerns a single TCR beta chain. Its antigen is not known. The data stem from a study of T cell responses to AZD1222 COVID-19 vaccine. Study-wide results and caveats: At baseline, just five to seven AZD1222 recipients tested seropositive.

CDR3 size: 16 residues. The germline V gene has CDR1 SGHRS and CDR2 YFSETQ. With 0 bases clipped from V and 6 bases from J, the junction kept 10 bases outside the gene matches. Measured with immunoSEQ multiplex PCR; TCRdb has only the in-frame clones, and not every one. Of about 120,000 clones listed, roughly 89% are singletons. The source material was peripheral blood, sampled on day 0 of AZD1222 vaccination. The chain combines TRBV5-1 with TRBJ1-1; 8 positions agree with TRBD1. The TCR was taken from an adult in good health. In nucleotides, the CDR3 is TGCGCCAGCAGCTTGGGCACGGGACAGGACGGGGCTGAAGCTTTCTTT. It yields the protein CASSLGTGQDGAEAFF. Using reference TRBV5-1 and TRBJ1-1 for the parts outside the CDR3, the full variable domain is KAGVTQTPRYLIKTRGQQVTLSCSPISGHRSVSWYQQTPGQGLQFLFEYFSETQRNKGNFPGRFSGRQFSNSRSEMNVSTLELGDSALYLCASSLGTGQDGAEAFFGQGTRLTVV.